This T cell receptor (beta chain) was recorded in a study of cytomegalovirus exposure and HLA in healthy donors. This clone was seen once. Its antigen remains unidentified. Whole-study results and caveats: Analysis was carried out at a later point, and it linked a missense DCLRE1C variant to TCR beta V- and J-gene trimming. 164 TCR beta chains were listed as cytomegalovirus-associated. It was reported in a later analysis that an Asian-associated ancestry cluster showed fewer N-insertions than the roughly 670-donor mean. It was confirmed in vitro that three of the CMV-associated chains were specific for CMV antigens.

The PCR employed 60 Vbeta primers together with 13 Jbeta primers. Generated by immunoSEQ multiplex PCR, the TCRdb table keeps only in-frame clones and is missing some. The sample has approximately 160,000 clones, roughly 70% seen once. Germline-derived CDR1 and CDR2 are SEHNR and FQNEAQ (reference sequence). Trimming pared 0 bases from V and 7 bases from J, leaving 10 bases between. The CDR3 is made up of 14 amino acids. Source material: PBMCs. The chain employs TRBV7-9 and TRBJ2-1; tentative D call: TRBD2 (7 bases). The source of this sequence is a woman aged 45-59 years in good health and CMV-seropositive. CDR3 sequence (DNA): TGTGCCAGCAGCTTAGCGGGGGGGCTGAATGAGCAGTTCTTC. Translated: CASSLAGGLNEQFF.